The T cell receptor (beta chain) described here comes from a study of CD8+CD57+ T cells in acquired aplastic anemia. Study-level information: Sorted CD4+ and CD8+ cells yielded DNA averaging around 3.5 ug. Overall study findings and caveats: Any difference that existed in CD8+ Simpson's diversity between patients and controls was not significant. Found in both controls and patients were around 29 CD8+ CDR3 sequences.

Genomic DNA was employed as the template in profiling TCR beta VDJ and CDR3. TCRdb analysed the reads with MiXCR anew, one entry per CDR3 protein. The table has 98,000 or so distinct CDR3 sequences, approximately 48% seen once; the top ten hold about 32%. Trimming cost V 7 bases and J 2 bases, with 9 bases left between them. The CDR3 loop spans 13 amino acids. There are many counts of this clonotype. The antigen is unknown. The sample taken for sequencing was sorted CD4+, CD8+, or CD8+CD57+ T cells (not recorded which) from PBMCs. The chain recombines TRBV12-3 or TRBV12-4 with TRBJ1-5; D is ambiguous. The origin of this receptor is a human donor in good health, serving as a control. The CDR3 sequence: CASNSWGNQPQHF. The CDR3 DNA is TGTGCCAGCAACTCTTGGGGCAATCAGCCCCAGCATTTT.